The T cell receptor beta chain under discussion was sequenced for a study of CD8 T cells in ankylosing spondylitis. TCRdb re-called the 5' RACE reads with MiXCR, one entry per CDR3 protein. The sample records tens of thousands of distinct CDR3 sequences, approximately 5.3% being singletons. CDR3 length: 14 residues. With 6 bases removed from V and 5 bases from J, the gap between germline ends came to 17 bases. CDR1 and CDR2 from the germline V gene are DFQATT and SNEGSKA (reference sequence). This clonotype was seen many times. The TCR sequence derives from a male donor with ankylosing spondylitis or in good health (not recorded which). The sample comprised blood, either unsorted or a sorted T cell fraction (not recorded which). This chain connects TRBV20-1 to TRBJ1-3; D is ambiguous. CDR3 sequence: CSAPNPHFRNTIYF. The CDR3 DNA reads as TGCAGTGCCCCAAACCCCCACTTCCGAAACACCATATATTTT.